This T cell receptor beta chain is from a study of response to subunit inactivated influenza vaccine. Broader study findings: Authors suggested each seasonal flu vaccination may recruit only limited numbers of new T cells.

TCRdb re-called the RT-PCR reads with MiXCR, one entry per CDR3 protein. The table records more than 450,000 distinct CDR3 sequences, roughly 12% of them present only once. Comments on this clonotype: The antigen remains undetermined.

This CDR3 comprises 14 residues. V lost 4 bases to trimming and J lost 0 bases, with 7 bases between them. Germline CDR1 SGHTA, CDR2 FQGNSA. These sequences were also reported in another study, on T cells expressing NK-cell markers. That report notes: 5'RACE template switching built TCR beta cDNA with unique molecular identifiers. Sorted T-cell subsets CD3+CD56+NKG2C+, CD3+CD56+NKG2C- and CD3+CD56-NKG2C+ were TCR beta-sequenced. Several of the donors also had these clonotypes leading their CD3+CD56-NKG2C+ fraction.

This clonotype originated in a middle-aged man who received an inactivated influenza vaccine. Sequenced material: PBMCs from blood, taken on the day of vaccination. J is TRBJ2-4 and V is TRBV7-2, with no clear D. CDR3 region: CASSSVGAKNIQYF. The CDR3 DNA is TGTGCCAGCAGCTCAGTAGGAGCCAAAAACATTCAGTACTTC.